This TCR beta chain emerged from a study of blood T cell repertoires in COVID-19. Study overall: COVID-19 samples from acute and convalescent phases originated in the United States, Italy and Spain. In each case, the material was cDNA or gDNA derived from T cells, B-cell-depleted T cells, or PBMCs.

Germline CDR1 reads MNHEY; CDR2 reads SVGAGI. V dropped 5 bases and J dropped 6; count of bases not matched to a gene: 10. This CDR3 contains 15 residues. Authors' data handling: Cell counts per sample came from amplifying reference gene primers. Data came from immunoSEQ multiplex PCR; TCRdb stores just in-frame clones and leaves some out. That table is the source of V, J and clone size, and D and trimming were worked out from the DNA. Counted here are 280,000 or so clones, 88% occurring once; the ten biggest clones make up less than 10%. This clonotype was obtained from a man younger than 35 with active or convalescent COVID-19. The sample comprised peripheral blood. The chain recombines TRBV6-5 with TRBJ2-7; 10 bases align to TRBD2. CDR3 nucleotide sequence: TGTGCCAGCAGTCCCTGGACTAGCGGAACAAGCGAGCAGTACTTC. It translates to CASSPWTSGTSEQYF.